Below, one T cell receptor (beta chain) is given with its context. Its antigen remains unknown. Sorting of unstimulated PBMCs yielded separate CD3+CD4+ and CD3+CD8+ fractions. The entry originates in a study of T cell clones after liver transplantation. Across the whole study: TCRbeta sequencing after a pre-transplant mixed lymphocyte reaction identified graft-donor-reactive clones, later tracked in post-transplant blood.

Findings of the study overall: Compared with third party-reactive sequences, donor-reactive ones declined more, independent of withdrawal success.

The CDR3 extends over 11 amino acids. Sequencing was performed with immunoSEQ multiplex PCR; in TCRdb, only in-frame clones are kept and a portion is missing. This sample carries approximately 65,000 clones, over 90% of them seen once, and the ten largest clones take roughly 0.98%. This clonotype was obtained from a human patient who received a liver transplant. Among the T cells, some may be from the graft donor. V usage is TRBV21-1 and J usage is TRBJ2-1. TRBV21-1 is flagged as a pseudogene. The starting material was CD4+ T cells from blood, obtained less than 27 months after liver transplant. The CDR3 loop reads CASSKDKREFF. The CDR3 coding sequence is TGTGCCAGCAGCAAAGATAAAAGGGAGTTCTTC.